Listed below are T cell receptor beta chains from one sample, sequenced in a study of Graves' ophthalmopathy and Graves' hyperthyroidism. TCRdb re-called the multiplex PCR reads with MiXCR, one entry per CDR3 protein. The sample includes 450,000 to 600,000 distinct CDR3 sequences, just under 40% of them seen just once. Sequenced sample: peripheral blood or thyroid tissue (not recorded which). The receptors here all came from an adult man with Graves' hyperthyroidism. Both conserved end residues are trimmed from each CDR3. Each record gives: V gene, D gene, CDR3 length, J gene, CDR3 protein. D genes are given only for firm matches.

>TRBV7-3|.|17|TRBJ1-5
ASSLISSGGGGSNQPQH
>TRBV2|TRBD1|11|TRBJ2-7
ASSSTGTYERY
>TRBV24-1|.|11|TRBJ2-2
ATTAPYTGELF
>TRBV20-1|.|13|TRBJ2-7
SARVPGRTSYEQY
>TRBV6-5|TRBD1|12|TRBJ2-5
ASSVAGTGETQY
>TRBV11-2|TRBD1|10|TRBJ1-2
ASSPRTGGYT
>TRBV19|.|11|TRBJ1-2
ASSIDRNYGYT
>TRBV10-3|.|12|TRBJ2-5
AISYDFGGETQY
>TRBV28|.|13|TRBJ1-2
ASIPDERFNYGYT
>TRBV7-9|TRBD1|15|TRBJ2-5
ASSPPRGTGSQETQY
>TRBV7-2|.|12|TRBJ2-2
AVPGTPGYGELF
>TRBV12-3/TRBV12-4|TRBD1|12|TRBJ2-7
ASSLDRGAGEQY
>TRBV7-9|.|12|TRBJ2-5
ASSTYRVKETQY
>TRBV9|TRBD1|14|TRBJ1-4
ASSVDSTGGREKLF
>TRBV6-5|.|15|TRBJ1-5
ASSYSGRGGSNQPQH
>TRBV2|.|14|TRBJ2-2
ASSQQAVQRGGELF
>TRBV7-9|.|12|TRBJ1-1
ASSLAGGSTEAF